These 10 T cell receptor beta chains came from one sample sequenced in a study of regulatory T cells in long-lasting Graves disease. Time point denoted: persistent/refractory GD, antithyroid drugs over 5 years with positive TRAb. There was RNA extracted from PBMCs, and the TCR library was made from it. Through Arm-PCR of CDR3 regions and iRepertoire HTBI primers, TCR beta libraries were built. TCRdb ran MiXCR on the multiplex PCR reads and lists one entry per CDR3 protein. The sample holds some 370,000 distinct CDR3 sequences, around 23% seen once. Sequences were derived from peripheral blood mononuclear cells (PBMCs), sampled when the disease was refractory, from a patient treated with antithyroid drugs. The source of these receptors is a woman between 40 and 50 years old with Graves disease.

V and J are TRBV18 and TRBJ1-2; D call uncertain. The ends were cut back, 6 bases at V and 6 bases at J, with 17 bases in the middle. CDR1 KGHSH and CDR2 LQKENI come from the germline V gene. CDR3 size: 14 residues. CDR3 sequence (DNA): TGTGCCAGCTCCCGCGAAAGGTCGAGCCATGGCTACACCTTC. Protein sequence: CASSRERSSHGYTF.

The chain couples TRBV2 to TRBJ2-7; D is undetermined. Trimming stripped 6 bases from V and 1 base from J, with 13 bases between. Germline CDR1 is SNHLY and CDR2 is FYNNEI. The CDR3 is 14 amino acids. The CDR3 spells CASRNDGPSYEQYF. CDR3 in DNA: TGTGCCAGCAGGAATGACGGGCCTTCCTACGAGCAGTACTTC.

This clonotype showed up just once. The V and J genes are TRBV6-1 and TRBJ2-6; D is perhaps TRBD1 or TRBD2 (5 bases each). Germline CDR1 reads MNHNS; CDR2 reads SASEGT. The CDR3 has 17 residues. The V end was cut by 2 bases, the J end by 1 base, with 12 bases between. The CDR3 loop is CASSEWGTGSGANVLTF. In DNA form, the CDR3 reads TGTGCCAGCAGTGAATGGGGGACGGGGTCTGGGGCCAACGTCCTGACTTTC.

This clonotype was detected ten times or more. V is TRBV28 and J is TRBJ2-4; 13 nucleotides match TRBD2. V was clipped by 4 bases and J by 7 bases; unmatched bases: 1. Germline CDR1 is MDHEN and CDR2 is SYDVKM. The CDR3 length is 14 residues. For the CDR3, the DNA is TGTGCCAGCAGTTCACTAGCGGGAGGGAACATTCAGTACTTC. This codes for CASSSLAGGNIQYF.

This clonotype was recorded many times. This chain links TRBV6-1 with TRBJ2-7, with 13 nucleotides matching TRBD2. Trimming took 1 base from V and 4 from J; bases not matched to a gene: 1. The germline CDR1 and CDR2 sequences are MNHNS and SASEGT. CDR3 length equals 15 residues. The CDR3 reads CASSEGTSGSYEQYF. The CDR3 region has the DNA TGTGCCAGCAGTGAAGGGACTAGCGGGAGTTACGAGCAGTACTTC.

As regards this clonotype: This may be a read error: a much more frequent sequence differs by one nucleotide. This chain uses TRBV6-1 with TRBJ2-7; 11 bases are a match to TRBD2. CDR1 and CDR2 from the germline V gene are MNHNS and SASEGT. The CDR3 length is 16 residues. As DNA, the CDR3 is TGTGCCACCAAGAGGCTAGCGGGAGGCTCCCTCTACGAGCAGCACTTC. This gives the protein CATKRLAGGSLYEQHF.

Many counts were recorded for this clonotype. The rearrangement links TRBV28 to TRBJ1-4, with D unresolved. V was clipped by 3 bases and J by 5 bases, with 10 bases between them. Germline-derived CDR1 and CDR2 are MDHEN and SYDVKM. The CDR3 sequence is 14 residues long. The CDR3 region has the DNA TGTGCCAGCAGTTTCGAACGGCAAAATGAAAAACTGTTTTTT. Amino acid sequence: CASSFERQNEKLFF. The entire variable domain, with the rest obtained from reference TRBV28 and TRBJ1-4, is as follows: DVKVTQSSRYLVKRTGEKVFLECVQDMDHENMFWYRQDPGLGLRLIYFSYDVKMKEKGDIPEGYSVSREKKERFSLILESASTNQTSMYLCASSFERQNEKLFFGSGTQLSVL.

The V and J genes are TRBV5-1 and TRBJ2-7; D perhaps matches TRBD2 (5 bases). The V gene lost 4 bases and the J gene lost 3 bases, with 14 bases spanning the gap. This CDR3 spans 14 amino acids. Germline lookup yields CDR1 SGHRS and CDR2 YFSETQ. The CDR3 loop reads CASSPGELGYEQYF. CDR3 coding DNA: TGCGCCAGCAGCCCCGGGGAGCTGGGCTACGAGCAGTACTTC.

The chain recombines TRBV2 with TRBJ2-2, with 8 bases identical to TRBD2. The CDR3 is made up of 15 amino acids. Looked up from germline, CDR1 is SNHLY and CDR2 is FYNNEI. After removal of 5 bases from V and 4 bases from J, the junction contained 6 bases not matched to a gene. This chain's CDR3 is CASSLAGRGTGELFF. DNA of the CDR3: TGTGCCAGCAGTTTAGCGGGACGGGGCACCGGGGAGCTGTTTTTT.

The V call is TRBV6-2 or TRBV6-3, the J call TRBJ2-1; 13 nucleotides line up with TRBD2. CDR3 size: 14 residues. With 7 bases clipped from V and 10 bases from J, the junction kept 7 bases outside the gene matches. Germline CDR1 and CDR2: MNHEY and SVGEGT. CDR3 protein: CASTGLAGVSEQFF. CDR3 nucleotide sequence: TGTGCCAGCACAGGACTAGCGGGAGTAAGCGAGCAGTTCTTC.